This record covers a single T cell receptor beta chain. The antigen is unknown. The data stem from a study of T cell responses to AZD1222 COVID-19 vaccine. Overall study: The analysis combined second doses at about 4 or about 12 weeks.

The CDR3 length is 13 residues. V shed 5 bases and J 5 bases; nucleotides not matched to a gene: 5. Germline V gene sequence: CDR1 MNHEY, CDR2 SVGAGI. Some clones are missing from TCRdb's copy, which holds only in-frame ones; the method was immunoSEQ multiplex PCR. The sample includes 65,000 to 85,000 clones, roughly 90% seen only once; the top ten take 5.2%. Study-wide findings and caveats: Rises in breadth and depth of Spike-specific TCRs came after two AZD1222 doses. In a largely white British group with more females than males, clonal diversity was possibly underestimated.

The rearrangement joins TRBV6-5 to TRBJ1-2, with 7 nucleotides matching TRBD1. The source of this sequence is an adult in good health. The specimen was peripheral blood, collected on day 0 of AZD1222 vaccination. CDR3 region: CASSKTGLYGYTF. CDR3 bases: TGTGCCAGCAGTAAGACAGGGCTGTATGGCTACACCTTC.